Here is one TCR beta chain with its context. What it binds is unknown. This specimen comes from a study of glioma-infiltrating T cells after dendritic cell vaccination. Study findings and constraints: Estimated pretreatment TIL content predicted outcome after dendritic cell vaccination.

The PCR used 60 V beta and 13 J beta primers. Only in-frame clones appear in the TCRdb table, and some are missing; sequencing was by immunoSEQ multiplex PCR. This table holds around 100,000 clones, about four fifths found once. Patients had residual fresh-frozen tumor tissue and more than two years of survival data. Before vaccination, two weeks after the third vaccination, and at progression, PBMC were collected. V shed 4 bases and J shed 3 bases, with 13 bases lying between them. Germline-derived CDR1 and CDR2 are SGHAT and FQNNGV. This CDR3 comprises 14 residues. Source: blood, taken before dendritic cell vaccination. This chain links TRBV11-2 with TRBJ2-7; TRBD1 might be the D (5 bases). This clonotype was sampled from a human donor with glioblastoma. CDR3 nucleotide sequence: TGTGCCAGCAGCTCTCTCACAGGTGTCTACGAGCAGTACTTC. It codes for CASSSLTGVYEQYF.